This entry features one TCR beta chain sequence. The antigen remains unidentified. The sample is drawn from a study of T cell responses to AZD1222 COVID-19 vaccine. From germline, CDR1 is KGHSY and CDR2 FQNENV. Trimming shortened V by 4 bases and J by 0 bases, and 15 bases separated the two germline ends. The CDR3 extends over 16 amino acids. Findings of the study overall: Reportedly, nearly half the spike-specific TCRs target unmutated variant regions. Receipt of two AZD1222 doses was followed by a rise in Spike-specific TCR breadth and depth. Seropositive at baseline were only a handful of AZD1222 recipients. White British ancestry dominated among donors, who included more females, and clonal diversity was possibly underestimated.

Produced via immunoSEQ multiplex PCR; TCRdb's table is partial and in-frame only. Of 160,000 or so clones in the sample, roughly 92% were seen once. This clonotype was obtained from an adult who received the AZD1222 COVID-19 vaccine. The material sequenced was peripheral blood, taken 28 days after the second AZD1222 dose. The genes are TRBV16 and TRBJ1-2; a possible D gene is TRBD1 (5 bases). DNA for the CDR3: TGTGCCAGCAGCCCGGCTGGGGCGAGGGCTAACTATGGCTACACCTTC. Protein: CASSPAGARANYGYTF.